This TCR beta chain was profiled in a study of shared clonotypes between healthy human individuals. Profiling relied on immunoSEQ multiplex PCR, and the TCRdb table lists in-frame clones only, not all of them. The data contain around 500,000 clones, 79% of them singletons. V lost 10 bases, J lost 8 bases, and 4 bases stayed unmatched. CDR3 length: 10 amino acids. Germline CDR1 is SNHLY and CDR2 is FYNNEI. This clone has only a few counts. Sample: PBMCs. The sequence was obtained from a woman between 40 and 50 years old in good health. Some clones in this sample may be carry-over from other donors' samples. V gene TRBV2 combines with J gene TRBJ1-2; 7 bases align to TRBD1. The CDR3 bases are TGTGCCAACAGACAGGGAGGCTACACCTTC. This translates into CANRQGGYTF.